This TCR beta chain originates from a study of CD8+CD57+ T cells in acquired aplastic anemia. The CDR3 runs 15 residues. Trimming left V 3 bases short and J 3 bases short, with 17 bases between. CDR1 DFQATT and CDR2 SNEGSKA come from the germline V gene (reference sequence). Genomic DNA was employed as the template in profiling TCR beta VDJ and CDR3. One entry per CDR3 protein results from TCRdb running MiXCR on the reads. The sample holds a few hundred thousand distinct CDR3 sequences, 55% to 75% seen once. The clonotype originates from a human donor in good health, serving as a control. The chain uses TRBV20-1 and TRBJ1-1, with no clear D. Sequences were obtained from sorted CD4+, CD8+, or CD8+CD57+ T cells (not recorded which) from PBMCs. In DNA, the CDR3 is TGCAGTGCTAGTTCTCCGGGCAGGCTGGACACTGAAGCTTTCTTT. Its protein product is CSASSPGRLDTEAFF.